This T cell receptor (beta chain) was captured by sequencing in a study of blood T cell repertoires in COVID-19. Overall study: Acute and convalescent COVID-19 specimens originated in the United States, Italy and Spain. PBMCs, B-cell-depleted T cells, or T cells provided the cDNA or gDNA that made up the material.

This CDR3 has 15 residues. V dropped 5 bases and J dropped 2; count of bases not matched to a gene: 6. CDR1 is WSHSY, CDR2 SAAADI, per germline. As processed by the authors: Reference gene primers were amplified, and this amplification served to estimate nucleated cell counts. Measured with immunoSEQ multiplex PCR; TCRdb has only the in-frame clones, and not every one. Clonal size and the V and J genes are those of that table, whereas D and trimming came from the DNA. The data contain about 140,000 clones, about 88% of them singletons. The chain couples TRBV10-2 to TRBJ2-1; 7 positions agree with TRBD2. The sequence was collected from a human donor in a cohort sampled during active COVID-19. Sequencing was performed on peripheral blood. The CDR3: CASSSLAIAYNEQFF. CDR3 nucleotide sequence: TGCGCCAGCAGTTCACTAGCGATAGCCTACAATGAGCAGTTCTTC.